This TCR beta chain was obtained from a study of T-cell reconstitution after alpha-beta-depleted transplantation in children. Unique molecular identifiers featured in how the TCRbeta library was prepared. TCRdb re-derived calls from the PCR reads in MiXCR, one entry per CDR3 protein. The repertoire holds 670,000 or so distinct CDR3 sequences, less than 15% seen once, with 0.79% in the top ten. The germline V gene has CDR1 SQVTM and CDR2 ANQGSEA. The CDR3 extends over 15 amino acids. J was trimmed by 4 bases and V by 7 bases; bases with no gene match: 13. The clonotype originates from a girl aged 2 to 9 with congenital amegakaryocytic thrombocytopenia, due to receive a stem cell transplant. The J gene is TRBJ2-1, the V gene TRBV29-1, with 7 bases lining up with TRBD2. The sequencing used PBMCs, collected before TCRalphabeta/CD19-depleted stem cell transplant. CDR3 region: CSASHRSSGYNEQFF. As DNA, the CDR3 is TGCAGCGCTAGCCATAGGTCTAGCGGATACAATGAGCAGTTCTTC.